Here is one TCR beta chain with its context. Germline assignment: CDR1 MNHEY and CDR2 SVGEGT. The ends lost 4 bases at V and 3 bases at J; junction bases unmatched: 9. This CDR3 has 15 residues. Here immunoSEQ multiplex PCR was the method, and the copy in TCRdb shows in-frame clones only, minus some. The repertoire consists of around 150,000 clones, with about 87% occurring once and the leading ten covering roughly 2%. The sample is drawn from a study of T cell responses to AZD1222 COVID-19 vaccine. J is TRBJ2-7 and V is TRBV6-2 or TRBV6-3; TRBD1 matches at 7 bases. The clonotype was recovered from an adult in good health. This specimen was peripheral blood, taken on day 0 of AZD1222 vaccination. The CDR3 DNA is TGTGCCAGCAGTTCTATGATAACAGGGGACTACGAGCAGTACTTC. Translated: CASSSMITGDYEQYF.